This T cell receptor beta chain was retrieved from a study of cytomegalovirus exposure and HLA in healthy donors. General observations from the study: For cytomegalovirus status, the classifier reportedly gave diagnoses with high specificity and sensitivity.

A word on this clone: The antigen remains unidentified.

Separation from the roughly 700-subject first cohort characterized the approximately 130-subject validation cohort, to which the donors belonged. Measured with immunoSEQ multiplex PCR; TCRdb has only the in-frame clones, and not every one. The sample records some 140,000 clones, just under 85% being singletons. This TCR was sampled from a man aged 30-40 years in good health and CMV-seropositive. Sample: PBMCs.

The CDR3, as DNA: TGTGCCAGCAGTGAACTGACACAACAAGAGACCCAGTACTTC. Translating it yields CASSELTQQETQYF. This chain links TRBV2 with TRBJ2-5; D remains ambiguous. The CDR3 is 14 amino acids. The V and J ends lost 2 bases and 2 bases respectively, with 9 bases between them. Germline CDR1 and CDR2: SNHLY and FYNNEI.